The 12 T cell receptor beta chains in this list originate from one sample, sequenced in a study of vaccination and CD4 T cells after COVID-19. Their recognized antigens are unknown. Sequencing of DNA taken from cultured CD4+ T cells relied on the Oncomine TCR Beta short-read assay. TCRdb itself ran the PCR reads through MiXCR, one entry per CDR3 protein. Here the sample spans 15,000 to 20,000 distinct CDR3 sequences, about 40% being singletons. As to treatment: 10-day PBMC culture with coronavirus spike peptide pools or control peptides (ViraFEST assay). The source material was CD4+ T cells from blood, cultured in vitro. The receptors stem from a human donor who had recovered from COVID-19.

This chain connects TRBV20-1 to TRBJ2-7; 7 bases agree with TRBD1. In germline, CDR1 is DFQATT, CDR2 SNEGSKA (reference sequence). The CDR3 is 13 amino acids. The CDR3 DNA follows: TGCAGAGGACAGGCAAGGGACTCCTACGAGCAGTACTTC. Amino acids: CRGQARDSYEQYF.

The rearrangement uses TRBV2 and TRBJ2-1; D may match TRBD1 or TRBD2 (5 bases each). The CDR3 sequence is 14 residues long. The ends were cut back, 3 bases at V and 1 base at J, with 7 bases in the middle. CDR1 SNHLY and CDR2 FYNNEI come from the germline V gene. CDR3 in DNA: TGTGCCAGCAGTGAGGGGGAGTCCTACAATGAGCAGTTCTTC. This gives the protein CASSEGESYNEQFF.

V is TRBV10-2 and J is TRBJ2-1; D is perhaps TRBD2 (5 bases). V gave up 0 bases and J gave up 3 bases, with 6 bases separating them. Germline values: CDR1 WSHSY, CDR2 SAAADI. The CDR3 has 14 amino acids. In DNA form, the CDR3 reads TGCGCCAGCAGTGAGTCGAGGGACTACAATGAGCAGTTCTTC. Amino acid sequence: CASSESRDYNEQFF.

This sequence joins TRBV6-1 and TRBJ1-1, with D possibly being TRBD1 (6 bases). CDR3 length: 13 amino acids. V lost 1 base and J 8 bases, leaving 11 bases between the germline ends. Germline-derived CDR1 and CDR2 are MNHNS and SASEGT. CDR3 loop: CASSEGGRPEAFF. The CDR3, as DNA: TGTGCCAGCAGTGAAGGGGGGCGTCCCGAAGCTTTCTTT.

CDR3 nucleotides: TGTGCCACCAGCGGTCTAGCACCAGAATACAATGAGCAGTTCTTC. Translating it yields CATSGLAPEYNEQFF. This chain uses TRBV15 with TRBJ2-1; TRBD2 is a possible D gene (5 bases). V lost 5 bases and J 4 bases, leaving 15 bases between the germline ends. The CDR3 covers 15 residues. CDR1 and CDR2 from the germline V gene are LNHNV and YYDKDF (reference sequence).

This clonotype was detected a few times. The V call is TRBV7-9, the J call TRBJ1-1; D possibly corresponds to TRBD1 (6 bases). Germline V gene data show CDR1 as SEHNR and CDR2 as FQNEAQ (reference sequence). The CDR3 covers 15 residues. V gave up 0 bases and J gave up 5 bases, with 13 bases separating them. The CDR3 loop is CASSLAGGAITEAFF. CDR3 nucleotides: TGTGCCAGCAGCTTAGCGGGGGGGGCCATTACTGAAGCTTTCTTT.

This clonotype ranks as medium-sized. V is TRBV7-2 and J is TRBJ1-2, with a possible D match to TRBD1 (6 bases). The length of the CDR3 is 13 residues. Germline V gives CDR1 SGHTA, CDR2 FQGNSA. V was pared by 1 base and J by 5 bases, with 8 bases between. CDR3 in amino acids: CASSLDRVYGYTF. The CDR3 nucleotides read TGTGCCAGCAGCTTAGACAGGGTGTATGGCTACACCTTC.

The rearrangement uses TRBV5-8 and TRBJ2-7; D may be TRBD1 (5 bases). This CDR3 region has 13 residues. V gave up 4 bases and J gave up 5 bases, with 13 bases separating them. Germline CDR1 reads SGHTS; CDR2 reads YDEGEE. CDR3 sequence reads: CASSRTLGDEQYF. The CDR3 region has the DNA TGTGCCAGCAGCCGGACCCTAGGGGACGAGCAGTACTTC.

The gene calls are TRBV7-8 and TRBJ1-5; 9 nucleotides match TRBD1. J was trimmed by 5 bases and V by 5 bases; bases with no gene match: 7. The CDR3 has 15 residues. CDR1 is SGHVS, CDR2 FQNEAQ, per germline. The chain's CDR3 is CASSRDREIYQPQHF. CDR3 DNA sequence: TGTGCCAGCAGCCGGGACAGGGAAATATATCAGCCCCAGCATTTT.

This clonotype has more than one count but fewer than ten. The chain combines TRBV5-4 with TRBJ2-3; maybe TRBD2 (5 bases). V dropped 3 bases and J dropped 8 bases, with 13 bases sitting between them. The length of the CDR3 is 13 residues. CDR1 is SGHNT, CDR2 YYREEE, per germline (reference sequence). The CDR3 DNA is TGTGCCAGCAGCTGGGCGACGGGAACTACGCAGTATTTT. Translated: CASSWATGTTQYF.

Here the CDR3 reads CSARDFRGGNTGELFF. CDR3 nucleotide sequence: TGCAGTGCTAGAGATTTTCGGGGGGGTAACACCGGGGAGCTGTTTTTT. The chain combines TRBV20-1 with TRBJ2-2; 8 bases line up with TRBD2. With 0 bases clipped from V and 2 bases from J, the junction kept 5 bases outside the gene matches. CDR1 and CDR2 (germline): DFQATT, SNEGSKA (reference sequence). The CDR3 length is 16 residues.

This sequence joins TRBV6-1 and TRBJ2-3; 8 bases agree with TRBD1. This CDR3 is 15 amino acids long. Germline V lookup: CDR1 MNHNS, CDR2 SASEGT. The V segment lost 4 bases and the J segment 2 bases; nucleotides outside the gene matches: 5. CDR3 sequence (DNA): TGTGCCAGCAGTGGGGGGACAGGTCACACAGATACGCAGTATTTT. Its translation: CASSGGTGHTDTQYF.